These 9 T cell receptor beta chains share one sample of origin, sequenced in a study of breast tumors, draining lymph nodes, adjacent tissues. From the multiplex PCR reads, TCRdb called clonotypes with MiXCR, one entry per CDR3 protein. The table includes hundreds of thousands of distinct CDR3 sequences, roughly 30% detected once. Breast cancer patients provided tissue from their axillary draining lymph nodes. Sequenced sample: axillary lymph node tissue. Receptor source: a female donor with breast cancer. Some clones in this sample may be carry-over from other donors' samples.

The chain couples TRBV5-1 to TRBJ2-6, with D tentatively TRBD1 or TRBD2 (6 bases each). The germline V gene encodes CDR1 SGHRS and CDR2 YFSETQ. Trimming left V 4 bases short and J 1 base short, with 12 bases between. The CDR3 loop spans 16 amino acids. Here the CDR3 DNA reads TGCGCCAGCAGCCCTACAGGGAGGTCTGGGGCCAACGTCCTGACTTTC. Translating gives CASSPTGRSGANVLTF.

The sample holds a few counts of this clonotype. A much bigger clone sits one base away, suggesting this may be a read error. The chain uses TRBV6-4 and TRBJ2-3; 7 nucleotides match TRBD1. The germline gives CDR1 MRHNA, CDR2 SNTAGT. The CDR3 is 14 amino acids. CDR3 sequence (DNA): TGTGCCAGCAGTCACTCGGGACAGTCAGATACGCAGTATTTT. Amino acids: CASSHSGQSDTQYF.

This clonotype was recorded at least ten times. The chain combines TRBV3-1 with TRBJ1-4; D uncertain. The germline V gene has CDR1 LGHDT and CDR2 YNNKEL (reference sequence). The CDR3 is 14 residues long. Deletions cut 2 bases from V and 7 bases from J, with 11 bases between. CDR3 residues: CASSQSPGAEKLFF. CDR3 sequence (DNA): TGTGCCAGCAGCCAATCGCCCGGAGCTGAAAAACTGTTTTTT.

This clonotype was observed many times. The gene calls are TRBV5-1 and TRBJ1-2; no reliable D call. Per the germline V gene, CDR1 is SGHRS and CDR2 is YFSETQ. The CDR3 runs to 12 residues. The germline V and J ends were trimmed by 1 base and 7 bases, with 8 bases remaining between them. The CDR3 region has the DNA TGCGCCAGCAGCTTGTCGGGGTCTGGCTACACCTTC. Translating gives CASSLSGSGYTF. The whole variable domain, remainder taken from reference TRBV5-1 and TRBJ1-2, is KAGVTQTPRYLIKTRGQQVTLSCSPISGHRSVSWYQQTPGQGLQFLFEYFSETQRNKGNFPGRFSGRQFSNSRSEMNVSTLELGDSALYLCASSLSGSGYTFGSGTRLTVV.

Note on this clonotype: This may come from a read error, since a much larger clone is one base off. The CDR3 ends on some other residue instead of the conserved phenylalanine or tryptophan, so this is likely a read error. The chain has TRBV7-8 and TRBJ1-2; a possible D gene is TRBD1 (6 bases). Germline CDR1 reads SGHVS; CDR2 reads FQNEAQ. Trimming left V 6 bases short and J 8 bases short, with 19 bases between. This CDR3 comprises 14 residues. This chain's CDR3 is CASRPPGARGGYTL. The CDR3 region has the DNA TGTGCCAGCAGACCCCCGGGGGCGAGGGGAGGCTACACCCTC.

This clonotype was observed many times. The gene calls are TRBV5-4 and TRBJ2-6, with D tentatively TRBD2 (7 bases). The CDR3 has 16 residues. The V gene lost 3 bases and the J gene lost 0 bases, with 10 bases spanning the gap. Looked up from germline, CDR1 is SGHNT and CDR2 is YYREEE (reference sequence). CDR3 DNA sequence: TGTGCCAGCAGCTGGGGGGGGCGCTCTGGGGCCAACGTCCTGACTTTC. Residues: CASSWGGRSGANVLTF.

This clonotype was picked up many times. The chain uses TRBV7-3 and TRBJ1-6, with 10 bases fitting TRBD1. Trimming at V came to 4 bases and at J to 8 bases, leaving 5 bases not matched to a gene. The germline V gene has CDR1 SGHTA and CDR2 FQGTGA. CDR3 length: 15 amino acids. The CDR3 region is CASSSAGTGDSPLHF. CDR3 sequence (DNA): TGTGCCAGCAGCTCCGCCGGGACAGGGGATTCACCCCTCCACTTT.

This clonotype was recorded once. As DNA, the CDR3 is TGTGCCAGCAGCTCCTCTGTGAGGTGGATTCCGACAGATACGCAGTATTTT. Its translation: CASSSSVRWIPTDTQYF. The rearrangement uses TRBV11-2 and TRBJ2-3; no clear D gene. The CDR3 extends over 17 amino acids. Germline V gives CDR1 SGHAT, CDR2 FQNNGV. V dropped 4 bases and J dropped 3 bases, with 20 bases sitting between them.

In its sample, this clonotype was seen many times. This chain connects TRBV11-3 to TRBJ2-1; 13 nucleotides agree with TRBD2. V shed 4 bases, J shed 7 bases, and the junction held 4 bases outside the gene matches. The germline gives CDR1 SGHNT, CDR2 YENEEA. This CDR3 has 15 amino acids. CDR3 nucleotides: TGTGCCAGCAGCTACACTAGCGGGAGGGGAAATGAGCAGTTCTTC. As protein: CASSYTSGRGNEQFF.